This section outlines one T cell receptor (beta chain) sequence together with its context. Its target is not known. TCRdb redid the calling of the 5' RACE reads with MiXCR, one entry per CDR3 protein. The table has 1.5 million to 2 million distinct CDR3 sequences, about 32% seen once. This record belongs to a study of identical twins. Overall study findings and caveats: Models came in too low on out-of-frame TCR alpha sharing in monozygotic twins.

Trimming removed 4 bases from V and 9 bases from J; junction bases left unmatched: 11. The CDR3 length is 15 residues. The V gene's germline CDR1 is LGHNA and CDR2 YNFKEQ. The V call is TRBV4-2, the J call TRBJ2-4; TRBD2 agrees at 8 bases. Sequenced sample: cord blood. The receptor comes from a newborn girl in good health. CDR3 bases: TGTGCCAGCAGCCCCACCGGGGGGGCGGGAACCATTCAGTACTTC. This encodes CASSPTGGAGTIQYF.